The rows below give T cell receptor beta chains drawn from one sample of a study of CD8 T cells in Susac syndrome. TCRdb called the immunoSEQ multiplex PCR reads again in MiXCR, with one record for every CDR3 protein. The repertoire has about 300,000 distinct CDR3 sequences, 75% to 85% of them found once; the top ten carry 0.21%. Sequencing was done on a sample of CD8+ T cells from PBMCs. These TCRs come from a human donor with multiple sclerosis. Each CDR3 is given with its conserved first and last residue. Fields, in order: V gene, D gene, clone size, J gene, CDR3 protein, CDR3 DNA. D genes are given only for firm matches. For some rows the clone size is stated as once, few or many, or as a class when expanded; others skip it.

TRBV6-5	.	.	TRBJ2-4	CASTSTGPGNIQYF	TGTGCCAGCACCTCGACGGGGCCTGGAAACATTCAGTACTTC
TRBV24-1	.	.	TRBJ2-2	CATSDSTGTCFF	TGTGCCACCAGTGACTCTACAGGGACCTGTTTTTTT
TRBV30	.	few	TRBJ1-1	CAWSVDRNTEAFF	TGTGCCTGGAGTGTAGACCGGAACACTGAAGCTTTCTTT
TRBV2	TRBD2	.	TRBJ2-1	CASSEASTSGSHEQFF	TGTGCCAGCAGTGAGGCAAGTACTAGCGGGAGTCATGAGCAGTTCTTC
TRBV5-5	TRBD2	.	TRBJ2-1	CASNFVLAGYNEQFF	TGTGCCAGCAACTTCGTCCTAGCGGGATACAATGAGCAGTTCTTC
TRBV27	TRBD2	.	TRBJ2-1	CAGSAITSGISYEQFF	TGTGCCGGCAGTGCCATCACTAGCGGGATTTCCTATGAGCAGTTCTTC
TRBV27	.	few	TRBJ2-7	CASSASEAYEQYF	TGTGCCAGCAGCGCTAGCGAAGCCTACGAGCAGTACTTC
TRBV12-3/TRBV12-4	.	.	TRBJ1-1	CASSLASGGPNTEAFF	TGTGCCAGCAGTTTAGCCAGCGGGGGGCCGAACACTGAAGCTTTCTTT
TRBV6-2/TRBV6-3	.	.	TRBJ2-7	CASSLAHFYEQYF	TGTGCCAGCAGTTTGGCCCATTTCTACGAGCAGTACTTC
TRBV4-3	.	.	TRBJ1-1	CASSQDQDRSLLNTEAFF	TGCGCCAGCAGCCAAGATCAGGACCGAAGCCTCCTAAACACTGAAGCTTTCTTT
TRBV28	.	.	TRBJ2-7	CASRGSGSSYEQYF	TGTGCCAGCCGAGGAAGCGGTAGCTCCTACGAGCAGTACTTC
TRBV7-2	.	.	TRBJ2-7	CASSPSDDRRISYEQYF	TGTGCCAGCAGCCCTAGTGATGACAGGCGGATCTCCTACGAGCAGTACTTC
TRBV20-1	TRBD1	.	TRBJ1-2	CSARLWGQAPYGYTF	TGCAGTGCTAGGCTCTGGGGACAGGCGCCGTATGGCTACACCTTC
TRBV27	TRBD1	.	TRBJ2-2	CASSLSMTGIMFF	TGTGCCAGCAGTTTATCGATGACAGGGATCATGTTTTTT
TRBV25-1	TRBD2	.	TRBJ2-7	CASSESAPSGTYEQYF	TGTGCCAGCAGTGAATCCGCCCCTAGCGGTACCTACGAGCAGTACTTC
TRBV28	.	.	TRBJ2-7	CASSPQAAGIQFEQYF	TGTGCCAGCAGTCCCCAAGCAGCCGGAATCCAGTTCGAGCAGTACTTC
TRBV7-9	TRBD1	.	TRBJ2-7	CASSSHRDRGVSEQYF	TGTGCCAGCAGCTCACACCGGGACAGGGGAGTCAGCGAGCAGTACTTC
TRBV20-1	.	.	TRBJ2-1	CSARHDFRSSYNEQFF	TGCAGTGCTAGACACGACTTTCGGAGCTCCTACAATGAGCAGTTCTTC
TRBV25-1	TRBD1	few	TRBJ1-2	CATSTGNYGYTF	TGTGCCACCTCGACAGGGAACTATGGCTACACCTTC
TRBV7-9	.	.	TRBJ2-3	CASRMEAHTQYF	TGTGCCAGCCGGATGGAGGCACATACGCAGTATTTT
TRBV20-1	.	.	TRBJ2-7	CSARDFLGEYEQYF	TGCAGTGCTAGAGATTTTCTGGGCGAGTACGAGCAGTACTTC
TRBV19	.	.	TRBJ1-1	CASSQFLNALTEAFF	TGTGCCAGTAGTCAATTTTTGAACGCTTTAACTGAAGCTTTCTTT
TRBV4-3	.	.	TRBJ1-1	CASSPRDGRARTEAFF	TGCGCCAGCAGCCCGCGGGACGGCAGAGCGAGGACTGAAGCTTTCTTT
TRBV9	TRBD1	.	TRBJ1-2	CASSGSGTGIGGGYTF	TGTGCCAGCAGCGGCTCCGGGACAGGCATTGGGGGAGGCTACACCTTC